Sequencing of this T cell receptor beta chain was carried out in a study of blood T cell repertoires in COVID-19. As for the study in general: The cDNA or gDNA used as material had been derived from T cells, B-cell-depleted T cells, or PBMCs.

Repertoires were generated with immunoSEQ multiplex PCR, while TCRdb's copy carries only in-frame clones and drops some. The table includes almost 200,000 clones, 86% detected once. V shed 3 bases, J shed 2 bases, and the junction held 6 bases outside the gene matches. The CDR3 spans 15 residues. Germline V CDR1 and CDR2: SGHRS, YFSETQ. This rearrangement joins TRBV5-1 to TRBJ2-5; TRBD1 agrees at 8 bases. The receptor was derived from a woman in her 70s with acute or convalescent COVID-19. The specimen was peripheral blood. CDR3 coding DNA: TGCGCCAGCAGCTCCGGACAGGGAAGGCAAGAGACCCAGTACTTC. Translation gives CASSSGQGRQETQYF.